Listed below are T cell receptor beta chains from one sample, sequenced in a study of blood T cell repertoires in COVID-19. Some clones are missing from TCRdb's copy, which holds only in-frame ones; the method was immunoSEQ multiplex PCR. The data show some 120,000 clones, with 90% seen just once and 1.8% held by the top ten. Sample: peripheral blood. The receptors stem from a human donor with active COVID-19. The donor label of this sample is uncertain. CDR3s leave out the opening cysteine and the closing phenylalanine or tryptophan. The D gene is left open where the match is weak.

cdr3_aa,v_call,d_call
SVAEMMNTEAF,TRBV29-1,.
ASSYSRYNEQF,TRBV6-5,.
ASSPQGFVWDTQY,TRBV18,.
ASSFTGSDRAF,TRBV5-1,.
ASSENSYQPQH,TRBV6-1,.
ASSLGVTERYGYT,TRBV5-1,.
AISESTGQNTGELF,TRBV10-3,.
ASRGTGGTDTQY,TRBV6-5,TRBD1
ASSSDRGNTIY,TRBV7-8,TRBD1
ASSSLGEGNTEAF,TRBV7-9,.
ASSEIRDIADTIY,TRBV6-1,.
ASSILSGTSGNTIY,TRBV19,.
ASSLAGGRAPGGYT,TRBV7-2,.
TSSLGLYTGELF,TRBV1,.
ATSRTAQNQPQH,TRBV15,.
ATSRKDRLNEKLF,TRBV15,.
ASSSGTADQPQH,TRBV7-7,TRBD1
ASNRPRDRSDNEQF,TRBV7-8,TRBD1
ASSSHRDTEAF,TRBV6-5,.
ASSQRTGTNEKLF,TRBV4-1,TRBD1
ASSFPGGKKGYT,TRBV7-2,TRBD1
ASRPGLAGGYEQF,TRBV5-1,TRBD2
ASIFAGELF,TRBV2,.
ASSPWTSSSYNEQF,TRBV6-2/TRBV6-3,TRBD2
ASSPRFLGSTEAF,TRBV7-2,.
AIRAGGSYEQY,TRBV10-3,TRBD2
ASCRARTNEKLF,TRBV19,.
ASSPTRTGASHNYGYT,TRBV5-1,TRBD1
ASSLGGADTGELF,TRBV7-6,.
ASSEVGENTEAF,TRBV2,.
ASSRDRIDQPQH,TRBV6-5,TRBD1
ASSYRKTGLSPLH,TRBV6-2/TRBV6-3,TRBD1
ASSQELNRGTDTQY,TRBV4-3,.
SVEGGTGSTDTQY,TRBV29-1,TRBD1
ASSQGFGRGDYGYT,TRBV4-3,.
ASSDDRRVTQY,TRBV6-6,.
ASLSFPSTGGGLAQPQH,TRBV5-4,TRBD1
ASSEGQTEAF,TRBV12-3/TRBV12-4,TRBD1
ASSSPTGGLTGELF,TRBV5-1,.
ASSAGTSGFGTQY,TRBV5-6,TRBD2
ASSLSMQGRWRNQPQH,TRBV27,.
ASGYSGDRSTDTQY,TRBV6-6,TRBD2
ASSFSPLGTIGYEQY,TRBV5-5,.
ASNPSGTGPYEQY,TRBV5-1,TRBD1
SGGTGSYNEQF,TRBV29-1,TRBD1
ASSPNRGLPSEAF,TRBV18,.
ASSEQGMTFSSNQPQH,TRBV2,.
ASSYSIQVAQY,TRBV6-5,.
ASSLAAGYEQY,TRBV5-1,.
ASSSEGVAYEQY,TRBV5-1,.
ASSLVSGSSGTEAF,TRBV7-9,.
ASRPDRGNQETQY,TRBV2,TRBD1
ASSSGQGYEQY,TRBV19,.
ASSGVDSGYT,TRBV9,.
ATSDPRTGATDTQY,TRBV24-1,TRBD1
AWSEATTGDGYT,TRBV30,TRBD1
ASTPGSGGSKDYEQY,TRBV2,TRBD2
SASYNSPLH,TRBV20-1,.
ATSGSAGANNEQF,TRBV24-1,.